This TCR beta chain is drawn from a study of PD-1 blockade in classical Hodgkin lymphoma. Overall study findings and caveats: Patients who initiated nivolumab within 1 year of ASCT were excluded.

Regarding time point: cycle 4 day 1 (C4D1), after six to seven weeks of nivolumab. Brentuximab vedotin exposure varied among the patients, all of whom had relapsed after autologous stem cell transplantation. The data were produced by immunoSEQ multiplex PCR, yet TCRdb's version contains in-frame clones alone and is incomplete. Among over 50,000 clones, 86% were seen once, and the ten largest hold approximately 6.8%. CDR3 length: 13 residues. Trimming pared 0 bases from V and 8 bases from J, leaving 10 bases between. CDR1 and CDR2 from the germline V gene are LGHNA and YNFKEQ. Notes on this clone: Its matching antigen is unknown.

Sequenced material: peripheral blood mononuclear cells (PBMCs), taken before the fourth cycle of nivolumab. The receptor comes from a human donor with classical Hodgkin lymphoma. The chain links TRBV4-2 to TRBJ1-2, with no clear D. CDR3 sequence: CASSQESEMGYTF. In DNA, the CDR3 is TGTGCCAGCAGCCAAGAATCGGAGATGGGCTACACCTTC.